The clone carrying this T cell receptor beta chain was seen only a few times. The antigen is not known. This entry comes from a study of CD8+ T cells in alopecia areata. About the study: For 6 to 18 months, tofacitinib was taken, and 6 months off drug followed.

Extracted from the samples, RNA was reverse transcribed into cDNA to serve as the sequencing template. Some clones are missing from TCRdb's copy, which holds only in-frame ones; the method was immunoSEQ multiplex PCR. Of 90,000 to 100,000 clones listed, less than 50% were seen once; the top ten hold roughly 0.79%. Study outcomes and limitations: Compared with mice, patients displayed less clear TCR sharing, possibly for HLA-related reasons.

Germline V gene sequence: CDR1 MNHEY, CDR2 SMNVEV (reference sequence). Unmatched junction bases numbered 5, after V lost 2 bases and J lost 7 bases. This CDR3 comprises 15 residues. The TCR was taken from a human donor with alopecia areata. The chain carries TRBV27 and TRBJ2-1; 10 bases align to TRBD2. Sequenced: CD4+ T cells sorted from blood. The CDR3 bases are TGTGCCAGCAGTTTAAGCGGGGGGGTTTGGAATGAGCAGTTCTTC. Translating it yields CASSLSGGVWNEQFF.